This T cell receptor beta chain originates from a study of early T cells in non-severe SARS-CoV-2 infection. About the research overall: Bulk RNA taken from unsorted whole blood was sequenced, leaving chains unpaired.

Findings and limits, study-wide: VDJdb-based matching was biased toward anti-spike CD8 responses and missed private and CD4 specificities.

This clonotype was picked up a small number of times. Its antigen is currently unknown. Individual cDNA molecules were tagged with unique molecular identifiers, the study reported. From the 5' RACE reads, TCRdb called clonotypes with MiXCR, one entry per CDR3 protein. The table shows tens of thousands of distinct CDR3 sequences, with approximately 3.9% occurring only once. CDR1 and CDR2 from the germline V gene are SGHRS and YFSETQ. The CDR3 contains 16 residues. Trimming removed 0 bases from V and 0 bases from J; junction bases left unmatched: 2. The genes are TRBV5-1 and TRBJ2-2; 7 bases fit TRBD1. This clonotype originated in an adult who was a healthcare worker with PCR-confirmed SARS-CoV-2 infection or an uninfected control (not recorded which). Sequencing was carried out using whole blood. The CDR3 bases are TGCGCCAGCAGCTTGGCAGGGACAGCGAACACCGGGGAGCTGTTTTTT. Translating it yields CASSLAGTANTGELFF.